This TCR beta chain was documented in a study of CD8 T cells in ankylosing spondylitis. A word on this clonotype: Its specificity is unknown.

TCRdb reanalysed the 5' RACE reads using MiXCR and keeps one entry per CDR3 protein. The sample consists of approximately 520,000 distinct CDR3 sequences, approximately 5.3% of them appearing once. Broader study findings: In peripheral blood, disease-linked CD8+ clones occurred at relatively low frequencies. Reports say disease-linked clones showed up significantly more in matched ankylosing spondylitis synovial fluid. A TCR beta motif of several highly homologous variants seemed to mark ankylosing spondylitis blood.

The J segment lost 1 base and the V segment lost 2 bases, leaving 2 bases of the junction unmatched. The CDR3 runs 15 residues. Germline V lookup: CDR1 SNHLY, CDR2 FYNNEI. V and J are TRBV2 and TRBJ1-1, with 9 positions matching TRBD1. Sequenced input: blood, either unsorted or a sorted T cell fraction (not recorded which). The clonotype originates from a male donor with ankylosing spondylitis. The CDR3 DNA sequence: TGTGCCAGCAGTGAAACGGGACAGGGGAACACTGAAGCTTTCTTT. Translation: CASSETGQGNTEAFF.